Listed below are T cell receptor beta chains from one sample, sequenced in a study of patients and donors after allogeneic stem cell transplantation. TCRdb used MiXCR to reprocess the RT-PCR reads, holding one entry per CDR3 protein. The sample lists tens of thousands of distinct CDR3 sequences; around 6.8% were seen once. What was sequenced was blood, either unsorted or a sorted T cell fraction (not recorded which). The origin of the receptors is a human donor who was either an allogeneic HSCT recipient or a stem cell or donor lymphocyte infusion donor (not recorded which). It is not recorded whose cells these are; they may come from a transplant donor. The CDR3 runs from the conserved cysteine through the conserved F or W. Where a row states a size, it is once, few, many or the class of an expanded clone; other rows omit it.

abundance: many
j_gene: TRBJ1-1
v_gene: TRBV4-2
CDR3aa: CASSQGVLAGEAFF

abundance: few
j_gene: TRBJ2-1
v_gene: TRBV7-9
CDR3aa: CASSLARGAEQFF

abundance: .
j_gene: TRBJ2-1
v_gene: TRBV9
CDR3aa: CASSPLAGGHEQFF

abundance: many
j_gene: TRBJ1-5
v_gene: TRBV18
CDR3aa: CASSPGVSNQPQHF

abundance: .
j_gene: TRBJ2-5
v_gene: TRBV20-1
CDR3aa: CSAQYGGRETQYF

abundance: .
j_gene: TRBJ2-1
v_gene: TRBV18
CDR3aa: CASSPSQGGYNEQFF

abundance: many
j_gene: TRBJ2-3
v_gene: TRBV29-1
CDR3aa: CSVDEWTDTQYF

abundance: few
j_gene: TRBJ2-3
v_gene: TRBV18
CDR3aa: CASSPEDTGGDTQYF

abundance: few
j_gene: TRBJ2-7
v_gene: TRBV9
CDR3aa: CASSGQGGLTYEQYF

abundance: many
j_gene: TRBJ2-3
v_gene: TRBV9
CDR3aa: CASSVAGRTDTQYF

abundance: many
j_gene: TRBJ2-6
v_gene: TRBV7-2
CDR3aa: CASSWGFSGANVLTF

abundance: many
j_gene: TRBJ1-2
v_gene: TRBV6-1
CDR3aa: CASSELSLRVGGYTF

abundance: many
j_gene: TRBJ1-6
v_gene: TRBV28
CDR3aa: CASSLYNSPLHF

abundance: many
j_gene: TRBJ2-7
v_gene: TRBV6-5
CDR3aa: CASSYVDSYEQYF

abundance: .
j_gene: TRBJ2-4
v_gene: TRBV3-1
CDR3aa: CASSYQGIAKNIQYF

abundance: .
j_gene: TRBJ2-1
v_gene: TRBV7-6
CDR3aa: CASSLDRTSRILF

abundance: many
j_gene: TRBJ1-5
v_gene: TRBV12-3/TRBV12-4
CDR3aa: CASSLGGANQPQHF

abundance: many
j_gene: TRBJ1-1
v_gene: TRBV29-1
CDR3aa: CSVPPPGTQMNTEAFF

abundance: many
j_gene: TRBJ2-7
v_gene: TRBV14
CDR3aa: CASSRVHSSYEQYF

abundance: .
j_gene: TRBJ2-2
v_gene: TRBV9
CDR3aa: CASSEYGGTNTGELFF

abundance: .
j_gene: TRBJ2-7
v_gene: TRBV7-8
CDR3aa: CASSLDRPYEQYF

abundance: many
j_gene: TRBJ1-2
v_gene: TRBV7-3
CDR3aa: CASSLRDHYGYTF

abundance: .
j_gene: TRBJ2-1
v_gene: TRBV7-3
CDR3aa: CASSLGAGTSYNEQFF

abundance: many
j_gene: TRBJ1-1
v_gene: TRBV20-1
CDR3aa: CSTYGGTEAFF

abundance: many
j_gene: TRBJ1-6
v_gene: TRBV27
CDR3aa: CASSNRASSYNSPLHF

abundance: few
j_gene: TRBJ2-7
v_gene: TRBV20-1
CDR3aa: CSARDQSSSYEQYF

abundance: many
j_gene: TRBJ1-2
v_gene: TRBV6-2/TRBV6-3
CDR3aa: CASSYSRVTRAYYGYTF

abundance: many
j_gene: TRBJ2-1
v_gene: TRBV12-3/TRBV12-4
CDR3aa: CASTSHNEQFF